The next 25 T cell receptor beta chains were all read from a single sample in a study of T cell responses to AZD1222 COVID-19 vaccine. The method was immunoSEQ multiplex PCR; TCRdb's version includes in-frame clones alone and lacks a portion of them. The repertoire consists of fewer than 110,000 clones, with around 83% occurring once and the leading ten covering 1.2% to 1.5%. The sequencing here drew on peripheral blood, taken on day 0 of AZD1222 vaccination. All receptors derive from an adult in good health.

V gene TRBV4-1 combines with J gene TRBJ1-1; 7 bases agree with TRBD1. The CDR3 has 18 amino acids. V lost 0 bases and J lost 4; bases outside the gene matches: 14. CDR1 is MGHRA and CDR2 is YSYEKL in the germline V gene. The CDR3 sequence is CASSQERDSWGKGTEAFF. In DNA, the CDR3 is TGCGCCAGCAGCCAAGAACGGGACAGTTGGGGCAAGGGCACTGAAGCTTTCTTT.

The chain recombines TRBV3-1 (or the pseudogene TRBV3-2) with TRBJ2-5, with 7 bases matching TRBD1. This CDR3 spans 14 amino acids. The V gene's germline CDR1 is LGHDT and CDR2 YNNKEL (reference sequence). Losses at the gene ends were 4 bases for V and 1 base for J; bases not matched to a gene: 3. In DNA form, the CDR3 reads TGTGCCAGCAGCCCGGGACAGTTCCAAGAGACCCAGTACTTC. It codes for CASSPGQFQETQYF.

This chain links TRBV28 with TRBJ2-3, with no clear D. With 4 bases removed from V and 6 bases from J, the gap between germline ends came to 11 bases. CDR1 MDHEN and CDR2 SYDVKM come from the germline V gene. The CDR3 spans 13 residues. This CDR3 reads CASSSGWTDTQYF. In DNA form, the CDR3 reads TGTGCCAGCAGTTCCGGGTGGACGGATACGCAGTATTTT.

This clone came up once. V usage is TRBV27 and J usage is TRBJ1-5; 8 bases fit TRBD1. The CDR3 totals 15 residues. J gave up 3 bases and V 8 bases, and 9 bases lay outside the gene matches. In germline, CDR1 is MNHEY, CDR2 SMNVEV (reference sequence). CDR3 DNA: TGTGCCAGCCTCAGGGCAGGGGGCGACAATCAGCCCCAGCATTTT. Protein sequence: CASLRAGGDNQPQHF.

The V call is TRBV6-1, the J call TRBJ1-5, with D unresolved. Germline V gene sequence: CDR1 MNHNS, CDR2 SASEGT. Trimming pared 2 bases from V and 11 bases from J, leaving 7 bases between. The CDR3 has 11 residues. CDR3 in amino acids: CASSEFSAQHF. The CDR3 DNA reads as TGTGCCAGCAGTGAATTTTCGGCCCAGCATTTT.

The CDR3 sequence is CASTTTTVGAQGYTF. The CDR3 coding sequence is TGTGCCAGCACCACAACAACAGTAGGGGCGCAGGGCTACACCTTC. The chain has TRBV9 and TRBJ1-2; possible D gene TRBD1, 5 bases. CDR1 and CDR2 (germline): SGDLS, YYNGEE. V lost 6 bases and J lost 8, with 23 bases in between. CDR3 length: 15 amino acids.

This sequence joins TRBV5-6 and TRBJ2-4, with TRBD2 as a possible D gene (6 bases). The CDR3 is made up of 12 amino acids. CDR1 and CDR2 from the germline V gene are SGHDT and YYEEEE. V gave up 1 base and J gave up 8 bases, with 7 bases separating them. Here the CDR3 DNA reads TGTGCCAGCAGCTTGACGGGGGACATTCAGTACTTC. Translation gives CASSLTGDIQYF.

This rearrangement joins TRBV12-3 or TRBV12-4 to TRBJ1-2; D gene uncertain. The CDR3 is made up of 12 amino acids. Trimming took off 6 bases at V and 10 bases at J, with 15 bases between the two ends. The CDR3 sequence is CASSTTPTNYTF. In DNA form, the CDR3 reads TGTGCCAGCAGCACAACCCCGACGAACTACACCTTC.

The rearrangement joins TRBV7-8 to TRBJ1-5; D is uncertain. CDR1 is SGHVS, CDR2 FQNEAQ, per germline. CDR3 length equals 15 residues. The V and J ends lost 0 bases and 3 bases respectively, with 9 bases between them. CDR3 sequence: CASSLASANNQPQHF. Written as DNA, the CDR3 is TGTGCCAGCAGCTTAGCGTCAGCCAACAATCAGCCCCAGCATTTT.

The chain joins TRBV28 to TRBJ1-5; a weak D match, TRBD1 (5 bases). The CDR3 loop spans 15 amino acids. The V end was cut by 4 bases, the J end by 2 bases, with 12 bases between. Per the germline V gene, CDR1 is MDHEN and CDR2 is SYDVKM. CDR3 nucleotides: TGTGCCAGCAGTTCCCCCACGGGGGGCAATCAGCCCCAGCATTTT. Translated, it gives CASSSPTGGNQPQHF.

The chain recombines TRBV4-2 with TRBJ2-3, with D possibly TRBD2 on 5 matching bases. The CDR3 is 14 amino acids. CDR1 and CDR2 from the germline V gene are LGHNA and YNFKEQ. The germline V and J ends were trimmed by 0 bases and 6 bases, with 10 bases remaining between them. The CDR3 DNA sequence: TGTGCCAGCAGCCAAGATAGAGGGCGGGATACGCAGTATTTT. As protein: CASSQDRGRDTQYF.

The gene calls are TRBV2 and TRBJ2-7; D gene unclear. V was shortened by 6 bases and J by 2 bases, with 5 bases between the two germline ends. CDR1 is SNHLY, CDR2 FYNNEI, per germline. The CDR3 covers 11 residues. CDR3 bases: TGTGCCAGCAGGGACGCCTACGAGCAGTACTTC. It encodes CASRDAYEQYF. The full variable domain, its missing parts supplied by reference TRBV2 and TRBJ2-7, is EPEVTQTPSHQVTQMGQEVILRCVPISNHLYFYWYRQILGQKVEFLVSFYNNEISEKSEIFDDQFSVERPDGSNFTLKIRSTKLEDSAMYFCASRDAYEQYFGPGTRLTVT.

A single count supports this clone. The chain combines TRBV9 with TRBJ2-5; 9 nucleotides line up with TRBD2. The V gene's germline CDR1 is SGDLS and CDR2 YYNGEE. CDR3 length: 19 residues. J gave up 0 bases and V 0 bases, and 12 bases lay outside the gene matches. As DNA, the CDR3 is TGTGCCAGCAGCGTAGCGGCTAGCGGGACATGGGGGTACCAAGAGACCCAGTACTTC. It codes for CASSVAASGTWGYQETQYF.

The rearrangement joins TRBV2 to TRBJ1-4; D ambiguous. CDR1 is SNHLY, CDR2 FYNNEI, per germline. The V gene lost 5 bases and the J gene lost 8 bases, with 6 bases spanning the gap. The CDR3 is 11 amino acids. This chain's CDR3 is CASSQFEKLFF. CDR3 bases: TGTGCCAGCAGTCAATTCGAAAAACTGTTTTTT.

The CDR3 DNA reads as TGTGCCAGTAGTATTTCTAGCTCTCAGTCCTACAATGAGCAGTTCTTC. It is translated as CASSISSSQSYNEQFF. The rearrangement uses TRBV19 and TRBJ2-1; TRBD2 might be the D (5 bases). The CDR3 is made up of 16 amino acids. The germline CDR1 and CDR2 sequences are LNHDA and SQIVND (reference sequence). V was trimmed by 3 bases and J by 1 base, leaving 13 bases between them. The complete variable domain, with remaining parts taken from reference TRBV19 and TRBJ2-1, reads DGGITQSPKYLFRKEGQNVTLSCEQNLNHDAMYWYRQDPGQGLRLIYYSQIVNDFQKGDIAEGYSVSREKKESFPLTVTSAQKNPTAFYLCASSISSSQSYNEQFFGPGTRLTVL.

The chain carries TRBV28 and TRBJ1-5; maybe TRBD1 (6 bases). V was pared by 6 bases and J by 0 bases, with 12 bases between. The length of the CDR3 is 15 residues. Germline CDR1 MDHEN, CDR2 SYDVKM. This chain's CDR3 is CASSRDTSSNQPQHF. The DNA of the CDR3 is TGTGCCAGCAGCAGGGACACATCTAGCAATCAGCCCCAGCATTTT.

The chain is built from TRBV18 and TRBJ2-3; possibly TRBD2 for D (6 bases). From germline, CDR1 is KGHSH and CDR2 LQKENI. V was clipped by 5 bases and J by 4 bases, with 16 bases between them. The length of the CDR3 is 15 residues. CDR3 sequence reads: CASSAGPPWADTQYF. In nucleotides, the CDR3 is TGTGCCAGCTCAGCGGGACCCCCGTGGGCAGATACGCAGTATTTT. Together with reference TRBV18 and TRBJ2-3, the CDR3 gives the full variable domain: NAGVMQNPRHLVRRRGQEARLRCSPMKGHSHVYWYRQLPEEGLKFMVYLQKENIIDESGMPKERFSAEFPKEGPSILRIQQVVRGDSAAYFCASSAGPPWADTQYFGPGTRLTVL.

The V call is TRBV19, the J call TRBJ2-1; 9 bases match TRBD2. Unmatched junction bases numbered 5, after V lost 5 bases and J lost 0 bases. The CDR3 has 16 residues. The germline V gene encodes CDR1 LNHDA and CDR2 SQIVND (reference sequence). The CDR3 is CASSGISGSSYNEQFF. The CDR3 nucleotides are TGTGCCAGTAGTGGAATTAGCGGGAGCTCCTACAATGAGCAGTTCTTC.

The CDR3 DNA follows: TGTGCCAGCAGGGATGACAGGGGGCGAGGCACTGAAGCTTTCTTT. This sequence encodes CASRDDRGRGTEAFF. This chain connects TRBV2 to TRBJ1-1, with 10 bases that match TRBD1. The CDR3 is 15 residues long. After removal of 6 bases from V and 4 bases from J, the junction contained 8 bases not matched to a gene. Germline loops: CDR1 SNHLY, CDR2 FYNNEI.

This rearrangement joins TRBV6-6 to TRBJ2-1; D is possibly TRBD1 (6 bases). The CDR3 extends over 12 amino acids. CDR1 is MNHNY, CDR2 SVGAGI, per germline (reference sequence). Trimming took off 4 bases at V and 9 bases at J, with 10 bases between the two ends. CDR3 in DNA: TGTGCCAGCAGTTTGTTAGGGGGTGAGCAGTTCTTC. As protein: CASSLLGGEQFF.

This chain joins TRBV19 and TRBJ2-7; tentatively, D is TRBD1 or TRBD2 (5 bases each). There are 14 residues in the CDR3. Trimming stripped 5 bases from V and 2 bases from J, with 13 bases between. Germline CDR1 is LNHDA and CDR2 is SQIVND (reference sequence). The CDR3, as DNA: TGTGCCAGTAGTTCTCAACGGGGACCCTACGAGCAGTACTTC. Translating gives CASSSQRGPYEQYF.

The chain links TRBV11-2 to TRBJ2-1; tentatively, D is TRBD2 (7 bases). This CDR3 is built from 16 residues. The V end was cut by 1 base, the J end by 1 base, with 11 bases between. From germline, CDR1 is SGHAT and CDR2 FQNNGV. CDR3 nucleotide sequence: TGTGCCAGCAGCTTAGTAGGGGGAGGGTCCTACAATGAGCAGTTCTTC. This gives the protein CASSLVGGGSYNEQFF.

The sample holds a few counts of this clone. The genes are TRBV2 and TRBJ1-2; no reliable D call. Trimming shortened V by 7 bases and J by 4 bases, and 13 bases separated the two germline ends. The germline gives CDR1 SNHLY, CDR2 FYNNEI. The CDR3 loop spans 13 amino acids. The CDR3 nucleotides read TGTGCCAGCACTCTATGGCAGTCCTATGGCTACACCTTC. Protein: CASTLWQSYGYTF.

This chain uses TRBV11-1 with TRBJ2-1; TRBD2 matches 7 bases. V gave up 10 bases and J gave up 0 bases; unmatched junction bases: 12. Germline CDR1 is SGHAT and CDR2 is FQDESV (reference sequence). The CDR3 sequence is 16 residues long. The CDR3 is CANLPLGGSSYNEQFF. DNA for the CDR3: TGTGCCAACCTCCCACTCGGGGGGAGCTCCTACAATGAGCAGTTCTTC. The entire variable domain, with the rest obtained from reference TRBV11-1 and TRBJ2-1, is as follows: EAEVAQSPRYKITEKSQAVAFWCDPISGHATLYWYRQILGQGPELLVQFQDESVVDDSQLPKDRFSAERLKGVDSTLKIQPAELGDSAMYLCANLPLGGSSYNEQFFGPGTRLTVL.

This chain connects TRBV19 to TRBJ1-1; D is uncertain. Looked up from germline, CDR1 is LNHDA and CDR2 is SQIVND (reference sequence). CDR3 size: 15 residues. V was trimmed by 4 bases and J by 1 base, leaving 13 bases between them. The chain's CDR3 is CASSSPRSANTEAFF. CDR3 coding DNA: TGTGCCAGTAGTAGCCCTCGGTCGGCGAACACTGAAGCTTTCTTT. Filled out from reference TRBV19 and TRBJ1-1, the complete variable domain reads DGGITQSPKYLFRKEGQNVTLSCEQNLNHDAMYWYRQDPGQGLRLIYYSQIVNDFQKGDIAEGYSVSREKKESFPLTVTSAQKNPTAFYLCASSSPRSANTEAFFGQGTRLTVV.